A single sample gave rise to the 9 T cell receptor beta chains below, sequenced in a study of tissue T cells after allogeneic stem cell transplantation. Here immunoSEQ multiplex PCR was the method, and the copy in TCRdb shows in-frame clones only, minus some. The sample records some 48,000 clones, about three quarters being singletons. The sample was sorted cells pooled from one or two spleens. These receptors were taken from a pool of C57BL/6 mice in good health.

This clone was picked up a small number of times. Mouse names are used for the genes. Read data end 1 residue before the CDR3 end; the end is taken from the germline J gene. The V gene is TRBV13-2, the J gene TRBJ2-3; the D is unclear. The CDR3 length is 15 residues. With 2 bases removed from V and 0 bases from J, the gap between germline ends came to 10 bases. Germline V CDR1 and CDR2: NNHNN, SYGAGS (reference sequence). The sequenced part of the CDR3 DNA is TGTGCCAGCGGTGAACCGGGAGGTAGTGCAGAAACGCTGTAT. This sequence encodes CASGEPGGSAETLY. Given in full, the CDR3 is CASGEPGGSAETLYF.

With regard to this clone: Gene names refer to mouse genes. The read comes to an end 1 residue before the CDR3 does, leaving the germline J gene to fill in the end. The gene calls are TRBV12-2 and TRBJ1-2, with D unclear. The CDR3 has 13 residues. Per germline, CDR1 SGHLS and CDR2 HYDKME. V was trimmed by 4 bases and J by 0 bases, leaving 8 bases between them. The sequenced part of the CDR3 DNA is TGTGCCAGCTCCCGTCAGTCAAACTCCGACTACACC. The encoded protein is CASSRQSNSDYT. The complete CDR3 sequence is CASSRQSNSDYTF.

Note on this clone: The gene names here belong to mouse. The read finishes 1 residue shy of the CDR3 end, and the germline J gene is used to complete it. The chain links TRBV26 to TRBJ2-2; 8 bases are a match to TRBD2. The J segment lost 1 base and the V segment lost 4 bases, leaving 2 bases of the junction unmatched. Germline CDR1 and CDR2: KGHPV and FQNQEV (reference sequence). The CDR3 has 15 amino acids. The covered CDR3 bases are TGTGCCAGCAGTCACGGACTGGGAAACACCGGGCAGCTCTAC. Translated, it gives CASSHGLGNTGQLY. The full CDR3 sequence reads CASSHGLGNTGQLYF. Drawing the rest from reference TRBV26 and TRBJ2-2, the complete variable domain is NSKVIQTPRYLVKGQGQKAKMRCIPEKGHPVVFWYQQNKNNEFKFLINFQNQEVLQQIDMTEKRFSAECPSNSPCSLEIQSSEAGDSALYLCASSHGLGNTGQLYFGEGSKLTVL.

To note about this clone: Any gene name here is a mouse gene name. The CDR3 spells CASSPGTGEYEQYF. The sequenced part of the CDR3 DNA is TGTGCCAGCAGCCCCGGGACTGGGGAGTATGAACAGTAC. The rearrangement uses TRBV3 and TRBJ2-7; TRBD2 agrees at 10 bases. The read terminates 1 residue ahead of where the CDR3 ends, so the germline J gene completes it. CDR1 SNHLY and CDR2 FYNGKV come from the germline V gene (reference sequence). This CDR3 has 14 residues. V lost 5 bases to trimming and J lost 4 bases; unmatched junction nucleotides: 5.

Regarding this clone: Germline and genes here are mouse. The read stops 1 residue short of the end of the CDR3; the missing end is completed from the germline J gene. The chain is built from TRBV22 and TRBJ2-7; the table names TRBD2, a call not compared with the DNA. TRBV22 is classified as a pseudogene. The CDR3 loop spans 13 amino acids. CDR3 DNA (partial): TGTGCCAGCAGTTGTCTGGGGGGGGGAGAACAGTAC. Its protein is CASSCLGGGEQY. The full CDR3 sequence reads CASSCLGGGEQYF.

As to this clone: Gene names are mouse gene names. The missing CDR3 end, 1 residue past where the read stops, is filled in from the germline J gene. The chain links TRBV13-3 to TRBJ2-7; 9 positions agree with TRBD1. This CDR3 has 13 amino acids. Germline assignment: CDR1 NNHDY and CDR2 SYVADS. Trimming at V came to 5 bases and at J to 3 bases, leaving 3 bases not matched to a gene. The CDR3 sequence is CASRLGQGYEQYF. The CDR3 DNA, read in part, is TGTGCCAGCAGACTGGGACAGGGCTATGAACAGTAC.

Comment on this clone: Genes here carry mouse names. The sequenced fragment ends 1 residue before the CDR3 boundary, so the rest is inferred from the germline J gene. The chain recombines TRBV12-1 with TRBJ1-2; possible D gene TRBD1, 6 bases. CDR1 and CDR2 from the germline V gene are SGHSN and HYEKVE. The CDR3 spans 13 residues. Trimming pared 2 bases from V and 1 base from J, leaving 7 bases between. The CDR3 protein is CASSQGQNSDYTF. CDR3 DNA (partial): TGTGCCAGCTCTCAGGGACAAAACTCCGACTACACC.

With respect to this clone: Gene names follow the mouse nomenclature. The read ends 1 residue early relative to the CDR3; the germline J gene fills the gap. The genes are TRBV4 and TRBJ2-5; 7 bases are shared with TRBD1. Germline values: CDR1 LGHDT, CDR2 YNNKQL (reference sequence). CDR3 length: 13 amino acids. The J segment lost 6 bases and the V segment lost 4 bases, leaving 4 bases of the junction unmatched. CDR3 DNA (partial): TGTGCCAGCAGCTTAGACAGGGTCGACACCCAGTAC. As protein: CASSLDRVDTQY. The entire CDR3 is CASSLDRVDTQYF.

About this clone itself: Gene names are mouse gene names. Sequencing ends 1 residue short of the CDR3 end; the germline J gene provides the rest. The chain recombines TRBV13-3 with TRBJ2-2; D is uncertain. Germline V lookup: CDR1 NNHDY, CDR2 SYVADS. V dropped 7 bases and J dropped 6 bases, with 4 bases sitting between them. This CDR3 has 10 amino acids. CDR3 loop: CASGSGQLYF. The part of the CDR3 DNA that was read is TGTGCCAGCGGGTCCGGGCAGCTCTAC.